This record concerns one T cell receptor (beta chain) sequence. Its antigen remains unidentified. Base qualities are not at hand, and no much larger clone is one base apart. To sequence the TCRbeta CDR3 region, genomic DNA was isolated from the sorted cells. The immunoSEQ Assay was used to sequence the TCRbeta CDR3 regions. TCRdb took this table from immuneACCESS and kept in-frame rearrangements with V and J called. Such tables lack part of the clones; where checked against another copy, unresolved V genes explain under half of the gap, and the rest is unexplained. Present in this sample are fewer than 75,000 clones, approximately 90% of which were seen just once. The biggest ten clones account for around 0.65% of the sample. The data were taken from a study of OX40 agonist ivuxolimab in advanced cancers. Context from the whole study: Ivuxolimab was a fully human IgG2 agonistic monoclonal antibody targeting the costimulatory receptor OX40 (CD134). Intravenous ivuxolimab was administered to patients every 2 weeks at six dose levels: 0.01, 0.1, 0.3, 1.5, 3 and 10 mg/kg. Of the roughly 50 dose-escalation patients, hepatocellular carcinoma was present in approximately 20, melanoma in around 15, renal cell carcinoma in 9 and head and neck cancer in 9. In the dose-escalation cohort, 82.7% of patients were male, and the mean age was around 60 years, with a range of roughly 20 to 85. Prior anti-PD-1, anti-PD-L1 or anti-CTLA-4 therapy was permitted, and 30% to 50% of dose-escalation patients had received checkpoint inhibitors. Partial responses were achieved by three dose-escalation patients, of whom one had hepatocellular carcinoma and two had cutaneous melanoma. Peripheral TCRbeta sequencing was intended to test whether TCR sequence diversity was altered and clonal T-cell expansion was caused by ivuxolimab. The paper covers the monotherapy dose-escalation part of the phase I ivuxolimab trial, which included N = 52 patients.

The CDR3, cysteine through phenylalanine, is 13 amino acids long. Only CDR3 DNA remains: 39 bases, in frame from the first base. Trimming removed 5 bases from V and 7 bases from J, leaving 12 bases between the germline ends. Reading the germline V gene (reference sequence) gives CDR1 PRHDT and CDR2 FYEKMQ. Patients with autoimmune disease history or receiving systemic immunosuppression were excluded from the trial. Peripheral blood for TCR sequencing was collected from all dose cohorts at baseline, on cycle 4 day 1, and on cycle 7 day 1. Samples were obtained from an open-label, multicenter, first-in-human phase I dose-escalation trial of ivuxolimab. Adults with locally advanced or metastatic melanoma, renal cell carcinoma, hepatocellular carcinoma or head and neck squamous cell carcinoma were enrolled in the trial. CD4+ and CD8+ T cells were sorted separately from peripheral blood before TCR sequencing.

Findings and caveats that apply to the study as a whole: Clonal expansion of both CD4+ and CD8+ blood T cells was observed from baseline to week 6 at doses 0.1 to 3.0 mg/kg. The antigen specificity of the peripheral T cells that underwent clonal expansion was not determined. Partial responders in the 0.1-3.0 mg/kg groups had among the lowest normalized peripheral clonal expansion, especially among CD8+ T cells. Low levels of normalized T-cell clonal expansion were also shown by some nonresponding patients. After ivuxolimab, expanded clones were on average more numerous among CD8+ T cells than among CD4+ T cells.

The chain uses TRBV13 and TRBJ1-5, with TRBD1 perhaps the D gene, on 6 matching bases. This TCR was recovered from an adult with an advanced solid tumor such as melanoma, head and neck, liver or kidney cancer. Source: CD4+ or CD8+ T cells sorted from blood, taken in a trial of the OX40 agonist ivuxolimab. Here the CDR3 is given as CASSAAQGQPQHF. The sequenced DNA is TGTGCCAGCAGCGCCGCACAGGGACAGCCCCAGCATTTT.